A selection of T cell receptor beta chains follows, all from one sample in a study of blood T cells in healthy people across ages. From the 5' RACE reads, TCRdb called clonotypes with MiXCR, one entry per CDR3 protein. In the table there are 550,000 to 800,000 distinct CDR3 sequences, roughly 21% of which are singletons. The source material was blood. The receptors were gathered from a man between 65 and 79 years old in good health. Both conserved end residues are part of each CDR3. A D gene is named only where the DNA matches it firmly. Only part of the rows carry a size: once, few, many, or a class if the clone is expanded.

NA	TRBJ2-3	TRBV12-3/TRBV12-4	NA	CASSRPGLSTDTQYF	TGTGCCAGCAGTAGGCCCGGGCTTAGCACAGATACGCAGTATTTT
NA	TRBJ2-5	TRBV20-1	TRBD2	CSASVWREGQETQYF	TGCAGTGCTAGCGTTTGGCGGGAGGGCCAGGAGACCCAGTACTTC
NA	TRBJ2-2	TRBV14	NA	CASSQGFGELFF	TGTGCCAGCAGCCAAGGGTTCGGGGAGCTGTTTTTT
few	TRBJ2-1	TRBV7-6	NA	CASSLSLKTDNEQFF	TGTGCCAGCAGCTTATCCCTTAAAACCGACAATGAGCAGTTCTTC
NA	TRBJ2-5	TRBV29-1	TRBD1	CSVDRDRGGETQYF	TGCAGCGTAGACCGGGACAGGGGGGGAGAGACCCAGTACTTC
NA	TRBJ2-5	TRBV4-3	TRBD1	CASSQVQGMETQYF	TGCGCCAGCAGCCAAGTACAGGGGATGGAGACCCAGTACTTC
few	TRBJ1-5	TRBV6-2/TRBV6-3	TRBD1	CASSSRDRLYQPQHF	TGTGCCAGCAGCAGCCGGGACAGACTTTATCAGCCCCAGCATTTT
NA	TRBJ2-7	TRBV6-2/TRBV6-3	TRBD2	CASSYLASGNYEQYF	TGTGCCAGCAGTTACTTGGCTAGCGGGAACTACGAGCAGTACTTC
NA	TRBJ2-6	TRBV29-1	NA	CSVLVGSGANVLTF	TGCAGCGTTCTTGTGGGCTCTGGGGCCAACGTCCTGACTTTC
few	TRBJ2-1	TRBV20-1	TRBD2	CSAQGSSGSSYNEQFF	TGCAGTGCACAGGGGAGTAGCGGGAGTTCCTACAATGAGCAGTTCTTC
few	TRBJ2-6	TRBV12-3/TRBV12-4	NA	CASRPTGANVLTF	TGTGCCAGCAGACCCACAGGGGCCAACGTCCTGACTTTC
NA	TRBJ2-5	TRBV28	TRBD2	CAIKASGRQTQYF	TGTGCCATCAAGGCGAGCGGGAGGCAGACCCAGTACTTC
few	TRBJ2-3	TRBV7-3	NA	CASSLTGTKGPDTQYF	TGTGCCAGCAGCTTAACGGGGACGAAGGGCCCGGATACGCAGTATTTT
few	TRBJ2-7	TRBV6-4	TRBD1	CASSDSRGQGKAYEQYF	TGTGCCAGCAGTGACTCGAGGGGACAGGGGAAGGCCTACGAGCAGTACTTC
NA	TRBJ2-7	TRBV10-3	TRBD2	CAISESSSGRRYEQYF	TGTGCCATCAGTGAGTCGTCTAGCGGGAGGCGCTACGAGCAGTACTTC
few	TRBJ2-2	TRBV11-2	NA	CASSKEGRRAGELFF	TGTGCCAGCAGCAAGGAAGGGAGGAGGGCCGGGGAGCTGTTTTTT
few	TRBJ2-7	TRBV3-1	TRBD1	CASSQEGLRTGGVYEQYF	TGTGCCAGCAGCCAAGAGGGCCTAAGGACAGGGGGCGTATACGAACAGTACTTC
few	TRBJ2-1	TRBV10-3	NA	CAISEGPNEQFF	TGTGCCATCAGTGAGGGACCCAATGAGCAGTTCTTC
few	TRBJ2-2	TRBV14	NA	CASSHTNRPDVGELFF	TGTGCCAGCAGCCATACTAACCGACCTGATGTCGGGGAGCTGTTTTTT
NA	TRBJ2-7	TRBV29-1	NA	CSAGTDEQYF	TGCAGCGCCGGGACTGACGAGCAGTACTTC
NA	TRBJ2-7	TRBV20-1	TRBD2	CRTSGSYEQYF	TGCAGGACTAGCGGTTCCTACGAGCAGTACTTC
NA	TRBJ1-1	TRBV9	NA	CASSVQGQMNTEAFF	TGTGCCAGCAGCGTACAAGGACAGATGAACACTGAAGCTTTCTTT
few	TRBJ2-3	TRBV20-1	TRBD1	CSAKGSDRGRTDTQYF	TGCAGTGCTAAGGGATCGGACAGGGGGCGAACAGATACGCAGTATTTT
NA	TRBJ2-7	TRBV20-1	TRBD2	CSASSGSGYEQYF	TGCAGTGCTTCGAGCGGGAGTGGCTACGAGCAGTACTTC
NA	TRBJ1-3	TRBV12-3/TRBV12-4	TRBD1	CASSRDSISGNTIYF	TGTGCCAGCAGCCGGGACAGTATCTCTGGAAACACCATATATTTT
NA	TRBJ2-1	TRBV9	NA	CASSVGHSLLSNEQFF	TGTGCCAGCAGCGTAGGTCACTCCCTTTTGAGCAATGAGCAGTTCTTC
NA	TRBJ2-1	TRBV12-3/TRBV12-4	NA	CASSFFRNEQFF	TGTGCCAGCAGTTTCTTCAGGAATGAGCAGTTCTTC
NA	TRBJ2-7	TRBV20-1	TRBD2	CSAQRFGQRSGTSSYEQYF	TGCAGTGCTCAAAGGTTCGGACAGCGCTCCGGGACTAGCTCCTACGAGCAGTACTTC
few	TRBJ2-1	TRBV15	TRBD2	CATSSSGRESSYNEQFF	TGTGCCACCAGCTCTAGCGGGAGGGAGAGCTCCTACAATGAGCAGTTCTTC
many	TRBJ2-5	TRBV6-5	NA	CASRDIVQETQYF	TGTGCCAGCAGAGACATAGTCCAAGAGACCCAGTACTTC
NA	TRBJ2-7	TRBV6-5	NA	CASSYFRGSSTDYNYEQHF	TGTGCCAGCAGTTACTTCAGGGGTTCCTCAACGGACTACAACTACGAGCAGCACTTC
few	TRBJ2-1	TRBV4-1	TRBD2	CASSPSRSGTSYNEQFF	TGCGCCAGCAGCCCCTCCAGAAGCGGGACCTCCTACAATGAGCAGTTCTTC
many	TRBJ1-1	TRBV20-1	TRBD1	CSKTGHANTEAFF	TGCAGTAAGACAGGGCACGCGAACACTGAAGCTTTCTTT
NA	TRBJ2-7	TRBV2	NA	CASSDWGYEQYF	TGTGCCAGCAGTGATTGGGGTTACGAGCAGTACTTC
NA	TRBJ2-1	TRBV12-3/TRBV12-4	NA	CASSLGLIYNEQFF	TGTGCCAGCAGCCTGGGACTTATTTACAATGAGCAGTTCTTC
few	TRBJ2-2	TRBV12-3/TRBV12-4	TRBD1	CASSLWTGVTGELFF	TGTGCCAGCAGTTTATGGACAGGGGTCACCGGGGAGCTGTTTTTT
NA	TRBJ2-5	TRBV20-1	TRBD2	CSAYDMPGLAGLSETQYF	TGCAGTGCTTATGATATGCCGGGACTAGCGGGACTTAGTGAGACCCAGTACTTC
NA	TRBJ1-1	TRBV25-1	NA	CASSESYRDEAFF	TGTGCCAGCAGTGAATCGTACAGGGATGAAGCTTTCTTT
many	TRBJ2-1	TRBV13	TRBD2	CASSLGTSGSYLQALINEQFF	TGTGCCAGCAGCCTAGGGACTAGCGGGAGTTATTTGCAGGCTCTAATCAATGAGCAGTTCTTC
few	TRBJ2-7	TRBV6-6	TRBD1	CASSYSRDRSSYEQYF	TGTGCCAGCAGTTACTCGAGGGACAGGAGCTCCTACGAGCAGTACTTC
NA	TRBJ1-5	TRBV29-1	NA	CSVGPGSNQPQHF	TGCAGCGTTGGCCCTGGGAGCAATCAGCCCCAGCATTTT
few	TRBJ2-3	TRBV21-1	NA	CASSTHLRGRTPDTQYF	TGTGCCAGCAGCACCCACCTTAGGGGAAGGACTCCAGATACGCAGTATTTT
many	TRBJ2-2	TRBV14	NA	CASSTEGTNTGELFF	TGTGCCAGCAGTACAGAGGGAACGAACACCGGGGAGCTGTTTTTT
few	TRBJ2-5	TRBV7-9	NA	CASSFGGEGETQYF	TGTGCCAGCAGCTTTGGGGGAGAGGGAGAGACCCAGTACTTC
NA	TRBJ1-4	TRBV6-2/TRBV6-3	TRBD1	CASSYPGTAEKLFF	TGTGCCAGCAGTTACCCGGGGACAGCTGAAAAACTGTTTTTT
few	TRBJ2-7	TRBV4-2	NA	CASSQDGTAGYEQYF	TGTGCCAGCAGCCAAGATGGGACCGCCGGCTACGAGCAGTACTTC
many	TRBJ2-1	TRBV19	TRBD2	CASSMGGGGDNEQFF	TGTGCCAGTAGTATGGGAGGCGGGGGAGACAATGAGCAGTTCTTC
NA	TRBJ2-5	TRBV29-1	TRBD1	CSVGQGLFQETQYF	TGCAGCGTTGGACAGGGGTTATTCCAAGAGACCCAGTACTTC
once	TRBJ1-5	TRBV20-1	NA	CSARKDSSNQPQHF	TGCAGTGCTAGAAAGGACAGTAGCAATCAGCCCCAGCATTTT
few	TRBJ1-4	TRBV6-1	NA	CASSVSSHNEKLFF	TGTGCCAGCAGTGTGTCCAGCCATAATGAAAAACTGTTTTTT
NA	TRBJ2-1	TRBV24-1	NA	CASAGGDEQFF	TGTGCCTCGGCCGGGGGCGATGAGCAGTTCTTC
NA	TRBJ1-4	TRBV2	NA	CASSATGTLNEKLFF	TGTGCCAGCAGTGCAACCGGGACACTTAATGAAAAACTGTTTTTT
few	TRBJ2-4	TRBV3-1	TRBD2	CASSPLAGSNIQYF	TGTGCCAGCAGCCCTCTAGCGGGATCGAACATTCAGTACTTC
NA	TRBJ2-7	TRBV20-1	NA	CSANSGTVGNEQYF	TGCAGTGCTAACTCAGGGACGGTCGGGAACGAGCAGTACTTC
NA	TRBJ2-2	TRBV9	NA	CASSVDQGTGELFF	TGTGCCAGCAGCGTAGACCAAGGAACCGGGGAGCTGTTTTTT
few	TRBJ1-6	TRBV3-1	TRBD1	CASSQTGTGTSPLHF	TGTGCCAGCAGCCAAACCGGGACAGGAACTTCACCCCTCCACTTT
many	TRBJ2-1	TRBV7-2	NA	CASSPIPGYNEQFF	TGTGCCAGCAGCCCTATCCCCGGTTACAATGAGCAGTTCTTC